This TCR beta chain was identified in a study of human T cells and chemical hapten exposure. In the study overall: Across samples, TCR yields varied, mostly owing to small differences in pooled library volumes.

This clonotype was picked up a small number of times. TCRdb called the RACE reads again in MiXCR, with one record for every CDR3 protein. The table lists more than 65,000 distinct CDR3 sequences, roughly 7.2% of them singletons. V lost 4 bases to trimming and J lost 3 bases, with 6 bases between them. The CDR3 consists of 12 residues. Described time point: patch test 1, 2 weeks after DPC sensitization. Regarding treatment: therapeutic diphenylcyclopropenone sensitization with weekly scalp DPC. This receptor was obtained from a woman aged 30 to 39 with alopecia areata. Some clones in this sample may be carry-over from other donors' samples. Material: whole blood, obtained in connection with sensitization to the hapten diphenylcyclopropenone (DPC). The V call is TRBV5-3, the J call TRBJ2-3, with no clear D. TRBV5-3 is labeled an ORF, and its function is uncertain. The CDR3 DNA sequence: TGTGCCAGAAGCCAAGGTACAGATACGCAGTATTTT. Its translation is CARSQGTDTQYF.